What follows are 32 T cell receptor beta chains derived from one specimen sequenced in a study of blood T cell repertoires in COVID-19 (TCRdb year 2020). The method was the immunoSEQ multiplex PCR assay. Held by TCRdb, this immuneACCESS table contains in-frame sequences only and omits some clones. Under half of the omission traces to an unresolved V gene where checked; the cause of the rest is unknown. For this sample there are 200,000 to 250,000 clones; 84% appear just once. The ten largest clones add up to 6.8% of the sample. Sequenced input: PBMCs or T cells enriched from blood (not recorded which). The source is a woman in her forties who had recovered from COVID-19.

This sequence joins TRBV28 and TRBJ2-2; D is perhaps TRBD1 (6 bases). Germline V gene lookup returns CDR1 MDHEN and CDR2 SYDVKM. The V gene lost 6 bases and the J gene lost 5 bases, with 16 bases spanning the gap. The CDR3 length is 15 residues. In nucleotides, the CDR3 is TGTGCCAGCAGATTACCGACAGGCGGGACCGGGGAGCTGTTTTTT. It is translated as CASRLPTGGTGELFF.

The genes are TRBV6-5 and TRBJ2-3; D ambiguous. The CDR3 is 11 amino acids. The germline V gene encodes CDR1 MNHEY and CDR2 SVGAGI. V was pared by 4 bases and J by 4 bases, with 3 bases between. The CDR3 DNA reads TGTGCCAGCAGTTTAGCAGATACGCAGTATTTT. Translated: CASSLADTQYF.

This sequence joins TRBV30 and TRBJ1-1; no reliable D call. The CDR3 sequence is 13 residues long. Germline V gene sequence: CDR1 GTSNPN, CDR2 SVGIG (reference sequence). V was clipped by 7 bases and J by 1 base, with 13 bases between them. The CDR3 nucleotides read TGTGCCTTACGGGAGCAATCGAACACTGAAGCTTTCTTT. Translating it yields CALREQSNTEAFF.

This chain joins TRBV18 and TRBJ2-7, with TRBD2 matching 7 bases. The CDR3 is 14 amino acids. V was pared by 3 bases and J by 0 bases, with 2 bases of the junction left unmatched. Per germline, CDR1 KGHSH and CDR2 LQKENI. The chain's CDR3 is CASSPGLSSYEQYF. CDR3 sequence (DNA): TGTGCCAGCTCACCGGGACTAAGCTCCTACGAGCAGTACTTC.

V is TRBV6-1 and J is TRBJ2-7; 11 nucleotides match TRBD1. CDR1 and CDR2 from the germline V gene are MNHNS and SASEGT. This CDR3 region has 14 residues. V trimming: 2 bases; J trimming: 4 bases; junction bases outside the gene matches: 1. The CDR3 here is CASSERDRGYEQYF. For the CDR3, the DNA is TGTGCCAGCAGTGAAAGGGACAGGGGGTACGAGCAGTACTTC.

The V call is TRBV4-2, the J call TRBJ2-7; 8 positions agree with TRBD2. The germline gives CDR1 LGHNA, CDR2 YNFKEQ. The CDR3 spans 13 residues. The ends lost 1 base at V and 11 bases at J; junction bases unmatched: 7. The CDR3 sequence is CASSQVRAGDEYF. CDR3 nucleotide sequence: TGTGCCAGCAGCCAAGTAAGAGCGGGAGATGAGTACTTC.

V is TRBV11-2 and J is TRBJ1-2; 10 positions match TRBD1. Germline lookup yields CDR1 SGHAT and CDR2 FQNNGV. The V and J ends lost 6 bases and 5 bases, in that order; junction bases with no gene match: 18. The CDR3 runs 18 residues. CDR3 nucleotide sequence: TGTGCCAGCAGAGCTTTAGGGACCCGAGACAGGGGGCGGTATGGCTACACCTTC. As protein: CASRALGTRDRGRYGYTF.

The CDR3, as DNA: TGTGCCAGCAGTGAAGCAGGCGGGGGAGAGACCCAGTACTTC. Amino acids: CASSEAGGGETQYF. V and J are TRBV6-1 and TRBJ2-5; TRBD2 matches at 7 bases. The germline V gene has CDR1 MNHNS and CDR2 SASEGT. Germline trimming cut 0 bases from V and 4 bases from J; bases unmatched to any gene: 2. The CDR3 has 14 residues.

The chain couples TRBV5-1 to TRBJ2-3; 9 positions agree with TRBD2. V trimming: 5 bases; J trimming: 3 bases; junction bases outside the gene matches: 10. CDR3 length equals 16 residues. Germline lookup yields CDR1 SGHRS and CDR2 YFSETQ. CDR3 in amino acids: CASRKNGLANTDTQYF. The CDR3 region has the DNA TGCGCCAGCAGAAAAAACGGACTAGCGAATACAGATACGCAGTATTTT.

The chain recombines TRBV12-5 with TRBJ2-5; 8 bases are shared with TRBD1. CDR1 is LGHNT, CDR2 FRNRAP, per germline. The CDR3 is 16 residues long. V shed 5 bases and J 2 bases; nucleotides not matched to a gene: 10. The CDR3 nucleotides are TGTGCTAGTGGTCTCGGGACAGGCTCGTTTCAAGAGACCCAGTACTTC. Encoded protein: CASGLGTGSFQETQYF.

This clone was detected only a few times. The chain carries TRBV7-8 and TRBJ2-5; D unresolved. Germline loops: CDR1 SGHVS, CDR2 FQNEAQ. Between the trimmed V and J ends, which lost 2 bases and 2 bases, there was a span of 9 bases. The CDR3 is 14 amino acids. The CDR3 protein is CASSLSSLQETQYF. The DNA of the CDR3 is TGTGCCAGCAGCTTAAGTAGCCTACAAGAGACCCAGTACTTC. Combining the CDR3 with reference TRBV7-8 and TRBJ2-5 gives the whole variable domain GAGVSQSPRYKVAKRGQDVALRCDPISGHVSLFWYQQALGQGPEFLTYFQNEAQLDKSGLPSDRFFAERPEGSVSTLKIQRTQQEDSAVYLCASSLSSLQETQYFGPGTRLLVL.

This sequence joins TRBV7-2 and TRBJ2-3; D might be TRBD2 (5 bases). Trimming removed 5 bases from V and 2 bases from J, with 17 bases in between. CDR3 size: 16 residues. Germline CDR1 SGHTA, CDR2 FQGNSA. The CDR3 nucleotides read TGTGCCAGCAGCACCTCGAGCGGAGTAAACACAGATACGCAGTATTTT. Encoded protein: CASSTSSGVNTDTQYF.

The rearrangement joins TRBV4-1 to TRBJ2-1; 8 bases are shared with TRBD2. The V and J ends lost 0 bases and 6 bases, in that order; junction bases with no gene match: 13. Germline CDR1 reads MGHRA; CDR2 reads YSYEKL. The CDR3 loop spans 18 amino acids. CDR3 loop: CASSQDQTSGGLPNEQFF. The CDR3 nucleotides are TGCGCCAGCAGCCAAGATCAGACGTCGGGAGGGCTCCCCAATGAGCAGTTCTTC.

This clone was detected a few times. V is TRBV4-2 and J is TRBJ2-6; D unclear. The length of the CDR3 is 16 residues. Trimming removed 4 bases at V and 0 bases at J, with 10 bases between. Germline CDR1 and CDR2: LGHNA and YNFKEQ. CDR3 nucleotide sequence: TGTGCCAGCAGCCGAGCAATTGACTCTGGGGCCAACGTCCTGACTTTC. This codes for CASSRAIDSGANVLTF.

V gene TRBV28 combines with J gene TRBJ2-7; tentative D call: TRBD2 (5 bases). Trimming removed 6 bases at V and 2 bases at J, with 23 bases between. This CDR3 contains 17 residues. Germline values: CDR1 MDHEN, CDR2 SYDVKM. CDR3 loop: CASSPRDRRTLAYEQYF. In nucleotides, the CDR3 is TGTGCCAGCAGCCCGAGGGATCGACGGACCCTTGCCTACGAGCAGTACTTC.

CDR3 loop: CPNRQANYGYTF. DNA for the CDR3: TGTCCGAACCGACAGGCTAACTATGGCTACACCTTC. The genes are TRBV6-6 and TRBJ1-2, with a weak D call TRBD1 (6 bases). Germline V gene data show CDR1 as MNHNY and CDR2 as SVGAGI (reference sequence). The length of the CDR3 is 12 residues.

The chain carries TRBV30 and TRBJ2-3, with TRBD2 identical over 10 bases. With V trimmed by 5 bases and J by 1 base, 3 bases remained unmatched. CDR1 and CDR2 (germline): GTSNPN, SVGIG (reference sequence). The CDR3 totals 14 residues. CDR3 in DNA: TGTGCCTGGTCGAGCGGGAGGGGCACAGATACGCAGTATTTT. Residues: CAWSSGRGTDTQYF. The full variable domain, rest sourced from reference TRBV30 and TRBJ2-3, is SQTIHQWPATLVQPVGSPLSLECTVEGTSNPNLYWYRQAAGRGLQLLFYSVGIGQISSEVPQNLSASRPQDRQFILSSKKLLLSDSGFYLCAWSSGRGTDTQYFGPGTRLTVL.

This sequence joins TRBV27 and TRBJ2-1; 9 nucleotides align to TRBD1. The CDR3 runs 15 residues. Looked up from germline, CDR1 is MNHEY and CDR2 is SMNVEV (reference sequence). The J segment lost 7 bases and the V segment lost 8 bases, leaving 12 bases of the junction unmatched. The CDR3 sequence is CASGFPWDRVNEQFF. In nucleotides, the CDR3 is TGTGCCAGCGGATTTCCTTGGGACAGGGTAAATGAGCAGTTCTTC.

This chain connects TRBV2 to TRBJ1-5, with a tentative D call TRBD1 (5 bases). The ends were cut back, 3 bases at V and 10 bases at J, with 13 bases in the middle. CDR1 and CDR2 (germline): SNHLY, FYNNEI. This CDR3 has 13 residues. The CDR3 nucleotides read TGTGCCAGCAGTGATTTTTTTAGGGGTCCCCAGCATTTT. Translating gives CASSDFFRGPQHF. Looking up the rest from reference TRBV2 and TRBJ1-5 gives the full variable domain: EPEVTQTPSHQVTQMGQEVILRCVPISNHLYFYWYRQILGQKVEFLVSFYNNEISEKSEIFDDQFSVERPDGSNFTLKIRSTKLEDSAMYFCASSDFFRGPQHFGDGTRLSIL.

V usage is TRBV19 and J usage is TRBJ2-1; 10 positions match TRBD2. Germline loops: CDR1 LNHDA, CDR2 SQIVND (reference sequence). The length of the CDR3 is 18 residues. V dropped 0 bases and J dropped 4; count of bases not matched to a gene: 9. CDR3 amino acids: CASSIDGQASGRYNEQFF. The CDR3 nucleotides are TGTGCCAGTAGTATAGATGGCCAGGCTAGCGGGAGATACAATGAGCAGTTCTTC.

The chain is built from TRBV19 and TRBJ2-3; 12 nucleotides align to TRBD2. V shed 4 bases and J 4 bases; nucleotides not matched to a gene: 3. Germline-derived CDR1 and CDR2 are LNHDA and SQIVND (reference sequence). This CDR3 is 15 amino acids long. Written as DNA, the CDR3 is TGTGCCAGTAGTACGACTAGCGGGAGCTCAGATACGCAGTATTTT. Translated, it gives CASSTTSGSSDTQYF.

The chain is built from TRBV7-9 and TRBJ2-3, with 8 positions matching TRBD2. The CDR3 runs to 11 residues. Trimming at V came to 8 bases and at J to 6 bases, leaving 1 base not matched to a gene. From germline, CDR1 is SEHNR and CDR2 FQNEAQ (reference sequence). CDR3: CASPGGDTQYF. The CDR3, as DNA: TGTGCCAGCCCGGGGGGGGATACGCAGTATTTT. Looking up the rest from reference TRBV7-9 and TRBJ2-3 gives the full variable domain: DTGVSQNPRHKITKRGQNVTFRCDPISEHNRLYWYRQTLGQGPEFLTYFQNEAQLEKSRLLSDRFSAERPKGSFSTLEIQRTEQGDSAMYLCASPGGDTQYFGPGTRLTVL.

This rearrangement joins TRBV11-2 to TRBJ1-4; D uncertain. Per the germline V gene, CDR1 is SGHAT and CDR2 is FQNNGV. This CDR3 has 16 amino acids. V was clipped by 6 bases and J by 6 bases, with 20 bases between them. This chain's CDR3 is CASRQGRVGQDEKLFF. The CDR3 region has the DNA TGTGCCAGCAGGCAAGGGAGGGTTGGGCAGGATGAAAAACTGTTTTTT.

The gene calls are TRBV7-9 and TRBJ1-1; TRBD1 is a possible D gene (6 bases). CDR3 size: 12 residues. The germline gives CDR1 SEHNR, CDR2 FQNEAQ (reference sequence). V lost 4 bases and J lost 8, with 11 bases in between. In DNA, the CDR3 is TGTGCCAGCAGCTGGGCGGGGGCGGAAGCTTTCTTT. Its protein is CASSWAGAEAFF.

This chain uses TRBV28 with TRBJ2-1, with D maybe TRBD2 (6 bases). The CDR3 loop spans 15 amino acids. The V end was cut by 5 bases, the J end by 8 bases, with 19 bases between. Germline V gene lookup returns CDR1 MDHEN and CDR2 SYDVKM. CDR3 sequence reads: CASSSMRGPPYEQFF. CDR3 nucleotides: TGTGCCAGCAGTAGTATGCGGGGTCCCCCCTATGAGCAGTTCTTC.

The rearrangement links TRBV5-1 to TRBJ1-2; 7 nucleotides agree with TRBD1. Losses at the gene ends were 4 bases for V and 4 bases for J; bases not matched to a gene: 13. Germline V lookup: CDR1 SGHRS, CDR2 YFSETQ. CDR3 length equals 16 residues. This CDR3 is CASSSSTGAPVYGYTF. In DNA form, the CDR3 reads TGCGCCAGCAGCAGCAGCACAGGGGCGCCCGTCTATGGCTACACCTTC.

V is TRBV2 and J is TRBJ1-6; TRBD1 is a possible D gene (5 bases). The CDR3 sequence is 15 residues long. The V end lost 7 bases, the J end lost 7 bases, and 17 bases lay between the germline ends. CDR1 is SNHLY and CDR2 is FYNNEI in the germline V gene. The CDR3 DNA sequence: TGTGCCAGCACCCCTCTCCGACAGAAGAATTCACCCCTCCACTTT. Its protein product is CASTPLRQKNSPLHF.

The chain recombines TRBV10-1 with TRBJ2-3, with TRBD2 matching 14 bases. V trimming: 3 bases; J trimming: 8 bases; junction bases outside the gene matches: 4. Germline-derived CDR1 and CDR2 are WNHNN and SYGVQD (reference sequence). The CDR3 contains 15 residues. CDR3 protein: CASSDIGTSGSTQYF. The CDR3 region has the DNA TGCGCCAGCAGTGATATAGGGACTAGCGGGAGTACGCAGTATTTT.

The rearrangement uses TRBV19 and TRBJ2-3, with a possible D match to TRBD1 (6 bases). Germline V CDR1 and CDR2: LNHDA, SQIVND (reference sequence). V gave up 4 bases and J gave up 5 bases, with 16 bases separating them. There are 15 residues in the CDR3. In DNA, the CDR3 is TGTGCCAGTAGTACGCTCCTTACAGGGAAAGATACGCAGTATTTT. Residues: CASSTLLTGKDTQYF.

The chain has TRBV27 and TRBJ2-7; 9 positions match TRBD2. V lost 9 bases, J lost 4 bases, and 10 bases stayed unmatched. There are 14 residues in the CDR3. Germline V gene sequence: CDR1 MNHEY, CDR2 SMNVEV (reference sequence). Here the CDR3 reads CASSARGGYYEQYF. The CDR3 DNA reads TGTGCCAGTTCCGCGCGGGGGGGATATTACGAGCAGTACTTC.

J is TRBJ2-7 and V is TRBV11-1; 7 bases match TRBD1. The CDR3 runs to 12 residues. From germline, CDR1 is SGHAT and CDR2 FQDESV (reference sequence). V gave up 10 bases and J gave up 5 bases; unmatched junction bases: 8. DNA for the CDR3: TGTGCCACCCGGGACAGATGGAACGAGCAGTACTTC. Its translation: CATRDRWNEQYF. The full variable domain, its missing parts supplied by reference TRBV11-1 and TRBJ2-7, is EAEVAQSPRYKITEKSQAVAFWCDPISGHATLYWYRQILGQGPELLVQFQDESVVDDSQLPKDRFSAERLKGVDSTLKIQPAELGDSAMYLCATRDRWNEQYFGPGTRLTVT.

This sequence joins TRBV5-5 and TRBJ2-5; D is ambiguous. With 4 bases removed from V and 4 bases from J, the gap between germline ends came to 17 bases. CDR1 is SGHKS and CDR2 is YYEKEE in the germline V gene (reference sequence). The CDR3 covers 15 residues. The CDR3 DNA reads as TGTGCCAGCAGCGCCCGCGGCGGAGAGCGAGAGACCCAGTACTTC. This sequence encodes CASSARGGERETQYF. Drawing the rest from reference TRBV5-5 and TRBJ2-5, the complete variable domain is DAGVTQSPTHLIKTRGQQVTLRCSPISGHKSVSWYQQVLGQGPQFIFQYYEKEERGRGNFPDRFSARQFPNYSSELNVNALLLGDSALYLCASSARGGERETQYFGPGTRLLVL.